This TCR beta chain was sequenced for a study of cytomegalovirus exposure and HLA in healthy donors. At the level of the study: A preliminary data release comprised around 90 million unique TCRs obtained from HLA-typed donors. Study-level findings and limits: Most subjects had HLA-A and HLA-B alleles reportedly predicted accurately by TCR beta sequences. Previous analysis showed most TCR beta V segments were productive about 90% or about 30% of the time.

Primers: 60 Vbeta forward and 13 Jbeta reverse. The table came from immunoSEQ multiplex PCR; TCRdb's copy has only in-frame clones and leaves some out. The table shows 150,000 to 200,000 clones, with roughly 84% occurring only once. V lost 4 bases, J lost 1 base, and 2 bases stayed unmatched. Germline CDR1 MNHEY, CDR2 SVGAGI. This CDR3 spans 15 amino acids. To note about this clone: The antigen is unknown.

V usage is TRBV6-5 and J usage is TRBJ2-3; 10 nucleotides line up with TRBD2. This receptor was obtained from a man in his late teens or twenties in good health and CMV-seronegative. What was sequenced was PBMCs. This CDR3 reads CASSSSGGRTDTQYF. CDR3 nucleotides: TGTGCCAGCAGTTCTAGCGGGGGCCGCACAGATACGCAGTATTTT.